This T cell receptor (beta chain) was retrieved from a study of response to subunit inactivated influenza vaccine. Study-level findings and limits: The authors put forward the suggestion that each seasonal influenza vaccination may bring in only a limited number of new T cells.

TCRdb processed the RT-PCR reads anew with MiXCR; each CDR3 protein has one entry. Here the sample spans approximately 530,000 distinct CDR3 sequences, roughly 13% being singletons. This CDR3 region has 15 residues. Germline V gene lookup returns CDR1 SEHNR and CDR2 FQNEAQ (reference sequence). V was pared by 10 bases and J by 5 bases, with 21 bases between. With respect to this clonotype: The antigen is not known.

The clonotype originates from a man between 50 and 59 years old who received an inactivated influenza vaccine. The starting material was PBMCs from blood, obtained roughly 45 days after vaccination. The chain is built from TRBV7-9 and TRBJ2-1; D may be TRBD2 (5 bases). The CDR3 reads CATYSRGALNNEQFF. The CDR3 nucleotides read TGTGCCACCTACTCCCGGGGAGCGCTTAACAATGAGCAGTTCTTC.